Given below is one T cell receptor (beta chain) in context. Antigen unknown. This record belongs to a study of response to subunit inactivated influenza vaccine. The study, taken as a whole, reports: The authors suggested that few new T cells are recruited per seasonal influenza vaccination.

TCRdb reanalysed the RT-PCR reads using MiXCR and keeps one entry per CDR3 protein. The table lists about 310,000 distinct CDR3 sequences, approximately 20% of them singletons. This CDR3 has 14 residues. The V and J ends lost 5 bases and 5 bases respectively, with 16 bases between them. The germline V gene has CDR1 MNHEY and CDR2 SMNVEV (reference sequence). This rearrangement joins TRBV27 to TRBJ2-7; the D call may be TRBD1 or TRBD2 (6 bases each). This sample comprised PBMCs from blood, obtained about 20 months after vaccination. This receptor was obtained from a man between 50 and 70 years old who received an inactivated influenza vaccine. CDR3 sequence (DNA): TGTGCCAGCAGTCCTGCAGGGGAGGCCCACGAGCAGTACTTC. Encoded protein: CASSPAGEAHEQYF.